The present entry profiles one T cell receptor (beta chain) with its context. The target antigen is unknown. These data originate in a study of blood T cells in healthy people across ages. Points from the study as a whole: One million T cells yielded diversity estimates that were considered underestimates. There were more naive CD4+ cells and higher diversity in long-lived donors than in aged donors. Naive T cell percentage showed a strong correlation with TCR beta diversity.

Primers used in a second PCR of about 6 to 11 cycles were a sample-barcoded 5' primer and a J-beta primer mix. From each sample, at least 2.5 million paired-end reads containing CDR3 were obtained. TCRdb re-called the 5' RACE reads with MiXCR, one entry per CDR3 protein. The sample has fewer than 2,000,000 distinct CDR3 sequences, roughly 32% seen once. Germline CDR1 DFQATT, CDR2 SNEGSKA (reference sequence). This CDR3 is built from 15 residues. With V trimmed by 6 bases and J by 5 bases, 12 bases remained unmatched. V is TRBV20-1 and J is TRBJ2-1, with TRBD2 matching over 8 bases. Sequenced material: blood. The sequence was obtained from a woman aged 25 to 45 in good health. The CDR3 nucleotides are TGCAGTGCCAGGGGTTCAAGCGGGAGTGACAATGAGCAGTTCTTC. Residues: CSARGSSGSDNEQFF.